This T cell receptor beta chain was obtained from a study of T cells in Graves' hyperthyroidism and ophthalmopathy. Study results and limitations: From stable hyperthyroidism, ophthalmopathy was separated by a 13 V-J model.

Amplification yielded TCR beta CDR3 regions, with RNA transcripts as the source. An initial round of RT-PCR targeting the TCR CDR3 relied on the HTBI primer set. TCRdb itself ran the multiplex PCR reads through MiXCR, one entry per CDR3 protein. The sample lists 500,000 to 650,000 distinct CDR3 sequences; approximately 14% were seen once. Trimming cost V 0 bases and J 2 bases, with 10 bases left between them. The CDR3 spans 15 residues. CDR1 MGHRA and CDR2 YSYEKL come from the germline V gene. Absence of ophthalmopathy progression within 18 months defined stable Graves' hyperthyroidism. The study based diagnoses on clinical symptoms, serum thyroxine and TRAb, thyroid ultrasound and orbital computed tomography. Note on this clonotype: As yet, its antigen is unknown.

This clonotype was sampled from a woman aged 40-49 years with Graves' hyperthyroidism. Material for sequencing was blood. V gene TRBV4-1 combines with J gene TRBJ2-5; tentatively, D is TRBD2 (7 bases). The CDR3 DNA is TGCGCCAGCAGCCAAGAGGGGGGGCAGCAAGAGACCCAGTACTTC. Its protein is CASSQEGGQQETQYF.